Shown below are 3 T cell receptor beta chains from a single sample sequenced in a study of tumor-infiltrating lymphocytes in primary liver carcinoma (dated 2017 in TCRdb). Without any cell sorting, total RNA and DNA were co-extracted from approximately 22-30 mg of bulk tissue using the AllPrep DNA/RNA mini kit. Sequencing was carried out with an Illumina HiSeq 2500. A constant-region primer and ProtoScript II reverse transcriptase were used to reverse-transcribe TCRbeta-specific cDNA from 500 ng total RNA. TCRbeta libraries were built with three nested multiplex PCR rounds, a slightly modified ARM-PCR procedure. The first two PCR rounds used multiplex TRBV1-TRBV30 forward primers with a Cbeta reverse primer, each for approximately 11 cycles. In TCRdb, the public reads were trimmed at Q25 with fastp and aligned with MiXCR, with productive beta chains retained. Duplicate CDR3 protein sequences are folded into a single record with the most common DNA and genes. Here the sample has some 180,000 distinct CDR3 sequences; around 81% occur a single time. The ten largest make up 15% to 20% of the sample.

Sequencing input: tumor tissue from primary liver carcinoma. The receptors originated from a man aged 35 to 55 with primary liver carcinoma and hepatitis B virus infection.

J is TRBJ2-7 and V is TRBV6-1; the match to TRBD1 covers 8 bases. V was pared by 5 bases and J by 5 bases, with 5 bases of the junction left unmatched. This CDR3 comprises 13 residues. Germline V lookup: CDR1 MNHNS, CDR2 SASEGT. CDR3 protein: CASSRQGAHEQYF. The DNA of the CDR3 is TGTGCCAGCAGTCGGCAGGGGGCTCACGAGCAGTACTTC.

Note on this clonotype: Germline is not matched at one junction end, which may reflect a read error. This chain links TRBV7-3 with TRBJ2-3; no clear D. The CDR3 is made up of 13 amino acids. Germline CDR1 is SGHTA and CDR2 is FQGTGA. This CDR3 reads CVSSPVGPDTQYF. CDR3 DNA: TGTGTCAGCAGCCCGGTCGGCCCAGATACGCAGTATTTT.

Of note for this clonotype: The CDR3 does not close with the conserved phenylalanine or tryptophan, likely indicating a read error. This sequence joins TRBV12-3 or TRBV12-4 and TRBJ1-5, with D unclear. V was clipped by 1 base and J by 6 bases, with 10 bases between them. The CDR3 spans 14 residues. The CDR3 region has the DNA TGTGCCAGCAGTTTAGTGCCAGATATTCAGCCCCAGCATTTG. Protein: CASSLVPDIQPQHL.